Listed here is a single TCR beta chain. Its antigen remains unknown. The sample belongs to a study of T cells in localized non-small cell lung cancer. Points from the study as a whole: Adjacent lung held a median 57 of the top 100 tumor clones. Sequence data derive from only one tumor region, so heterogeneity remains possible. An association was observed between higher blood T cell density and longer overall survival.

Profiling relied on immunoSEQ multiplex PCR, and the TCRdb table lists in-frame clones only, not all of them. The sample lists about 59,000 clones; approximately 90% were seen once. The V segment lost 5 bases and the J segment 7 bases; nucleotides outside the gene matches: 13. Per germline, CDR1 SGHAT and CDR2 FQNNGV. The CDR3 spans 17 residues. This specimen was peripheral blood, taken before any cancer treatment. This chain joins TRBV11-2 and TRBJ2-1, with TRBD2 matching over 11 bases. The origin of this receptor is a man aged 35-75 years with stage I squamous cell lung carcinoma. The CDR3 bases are TGTGCCAGCAGCCCGACCTTACTAGCGGGAGATCTTAATGAGCAGTTCTTC. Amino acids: CASSPTLLAGDLNEQFF. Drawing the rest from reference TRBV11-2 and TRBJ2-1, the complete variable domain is EAGVAQSPRYKIIEKRQSVAFWCNPISGHATLYWYQQILGQGPKLLIQFQNNGVVDDSQLPKDRFSAERLKGVDSTLKIQPAKLEDSAVYLCASSPTLLAGDLNEQFFGPGTRLTVL.